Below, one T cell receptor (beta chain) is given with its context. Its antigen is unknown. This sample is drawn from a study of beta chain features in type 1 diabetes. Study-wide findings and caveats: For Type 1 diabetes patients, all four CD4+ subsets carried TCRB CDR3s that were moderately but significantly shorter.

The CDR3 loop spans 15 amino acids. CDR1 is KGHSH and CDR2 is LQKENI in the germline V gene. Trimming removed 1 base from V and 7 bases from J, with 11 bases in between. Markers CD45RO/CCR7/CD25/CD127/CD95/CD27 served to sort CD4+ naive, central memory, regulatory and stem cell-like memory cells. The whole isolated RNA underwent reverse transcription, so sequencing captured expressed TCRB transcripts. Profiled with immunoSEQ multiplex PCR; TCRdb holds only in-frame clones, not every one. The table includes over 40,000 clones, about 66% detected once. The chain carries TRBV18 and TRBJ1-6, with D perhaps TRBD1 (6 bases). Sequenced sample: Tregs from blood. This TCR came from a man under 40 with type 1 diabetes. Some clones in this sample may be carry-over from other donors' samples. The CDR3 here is CASSPQQGMNSPLHF. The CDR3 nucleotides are TGTGCCAGCTCACCACAGCAGGGGATGAATTCACCCCTCCACTTT.